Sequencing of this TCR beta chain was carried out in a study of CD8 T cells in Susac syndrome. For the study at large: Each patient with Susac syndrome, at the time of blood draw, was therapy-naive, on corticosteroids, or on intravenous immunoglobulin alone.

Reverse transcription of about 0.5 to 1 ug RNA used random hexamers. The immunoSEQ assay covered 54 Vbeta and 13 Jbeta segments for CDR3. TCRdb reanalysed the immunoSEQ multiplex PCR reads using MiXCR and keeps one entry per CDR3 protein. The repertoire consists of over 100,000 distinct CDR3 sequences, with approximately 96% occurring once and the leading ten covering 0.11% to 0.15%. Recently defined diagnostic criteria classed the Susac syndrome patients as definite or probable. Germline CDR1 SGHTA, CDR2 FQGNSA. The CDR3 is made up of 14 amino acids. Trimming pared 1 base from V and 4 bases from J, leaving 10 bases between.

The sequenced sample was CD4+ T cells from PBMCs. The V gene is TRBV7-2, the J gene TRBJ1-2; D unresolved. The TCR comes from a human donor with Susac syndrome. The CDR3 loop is CASSLGGIGYGYTF. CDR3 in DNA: TGTGCCAGCAGCTTAGGAGGGATTGGCTATGGCTACACCTTC.